The 2 T cell receptor beta chains in this list originate from one sample, sequenced in a study of blood T cell repertoires in COVID-19. Data came from immunoSEQ multiplex PCR; TCRdb stores just in-frame clones and leaves some out. Counted here are over 80,000 clones, 74% occurring once; the ten biggest clones make up around 4%. Sequencing was carried out using peripheral blood. The source is a man between 65 and 80 years old with COVID-19, enrolled during active disease.

The rearrangement uses TRBV10-3 and TRBJ2-7; TRBD2 aligns across 11 bases. This CDR3 region has 15 residues. V lost 0 bases to trimming and J lost 6 bases; unmatched junction nucleotides: 4. Germline values: CDR1 ENHRY, CDR2 SYGVKD. The CDR3 region is CAISESILAGVEQYF. The CDR3 DNA is TGTGCCATCAGTGAGTCTATACTAGCGGGAGTCGAGCAGTACTTC.

This sequence joins TRBV27 and TRBJ2-1; 8 positions match TRBD2. CDR1 is MNHEY and CDR2 is SMNVEV in the germline V gene (reference sequence). V shed 5 bases, J shed 4 bases, and the junction held 10 bases outside the gene matches. This CDR3 region has 16 residues. This CDR3 reads CASSAAAGEVYNEQFF. CDR3 bases: TGTGCCAGCAGTGCGGCAGCGGGAGAGGTTTACAATGAGCAGTTCTTC.